The source of this T cell receptor (beta chain) is a study of tumor-infiltrating lymphocytes in oesophageal squamous cell carcinoma. One entry per CDR3 protein results from TCRdb running MiXCR on the PCR reads. This repertoire shows some 16,000 distinct CDR3 sequences, about half found once; its top ten account for roughly 20%. Germline V gene data show CDR1 as MNHEY and CDR2 as SMNVEV (reference sequence). This CDR3 region has 16 residues. The V end lost 5 bases, the J end lost 0 bases, and 14 bases lay between the germline ends. The sequence was obtained from a male donor with esophageal squamous cell carcinoma. Input material: esophageal tumor tissue. The chain recombines TRBV27 with TRBJ2-1; no clear D gene. The CDR3 is CASSMLWRSSYNEQFF. The CDR3 nucleotides read TGTGCCAGCAGTATGCTGTGGCGGAGCTCCTACAATGAGCAGTTCTTC.